This T cell receptor (beta chain) was captured in a study of T cells in Graves' hyperthyroidism and ophthalmopathy. The CDR3 is 15 residues long. Trimming at V came to 1 base and at J to 5 bases, leaving 4 bases not matched to a gene. Amplification targeted TCR beta CDR3 regions from RNA transcripts. The TCR CDR3 first-round RT-PCR relied on the HTBI primer set. TCRdb reprocessed the multiplex PCR reads via MiXCR and lists one record per CDR3 protein. The data hold 600,000 to 650,000 distinct CDR3 sequences, with less than 25% observed a single time. This clonotype showed up just a few times. The target antigen is unknown. Overall study results and limits: Most clonotypes that expanded in the thyroid above 0.001 also showed up in blood.

Sequencing used blood. The chain combines TRBV12-3 or TRBV12-4 with TRBJ2-5; 10 bases map to TRBD1. This receptor was taken from a man younger than 40 with Graves' ophthalmopathy. CDR3 region: CASSLGGTGVETQYF. The CDR3 nucleotides are TGTGCCAGCAGTTTAGGGGGGACAGGGGTCGAGACCCAGTACTTC.